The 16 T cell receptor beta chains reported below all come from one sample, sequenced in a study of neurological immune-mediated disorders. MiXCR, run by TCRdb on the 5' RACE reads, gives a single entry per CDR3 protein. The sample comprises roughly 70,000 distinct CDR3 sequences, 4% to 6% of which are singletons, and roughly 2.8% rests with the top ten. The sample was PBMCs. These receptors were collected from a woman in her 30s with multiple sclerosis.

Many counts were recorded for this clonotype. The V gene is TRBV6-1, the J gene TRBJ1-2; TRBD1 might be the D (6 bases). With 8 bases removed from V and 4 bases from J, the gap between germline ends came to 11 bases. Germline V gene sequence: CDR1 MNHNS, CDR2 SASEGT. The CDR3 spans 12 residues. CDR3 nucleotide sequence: TGTGCCAGCGATCAAGGGGGCTATGGCTACACCTTC. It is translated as CASDQGGYGYTF.

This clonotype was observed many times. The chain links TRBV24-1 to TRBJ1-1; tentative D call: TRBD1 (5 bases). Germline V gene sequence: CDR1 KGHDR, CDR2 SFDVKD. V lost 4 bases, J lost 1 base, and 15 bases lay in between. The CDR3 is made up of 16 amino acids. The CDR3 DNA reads TGTGCCACCAGTGAAAATAACGGGACTGGGAACACTGAAGCTTTCTTT. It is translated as CATSENNGTGNTEAFF.

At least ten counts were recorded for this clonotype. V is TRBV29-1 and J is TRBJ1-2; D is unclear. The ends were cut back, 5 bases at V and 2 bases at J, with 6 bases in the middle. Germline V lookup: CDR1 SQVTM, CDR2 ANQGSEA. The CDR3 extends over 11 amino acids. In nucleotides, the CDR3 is TGCAGCGTTAGGAGGAACTATGGCTACACCTTC. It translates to CSVRRNYGYTF. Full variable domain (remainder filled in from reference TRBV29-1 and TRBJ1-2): SAVISQKPSRDICQRGTSLTIQCQVDSQVTMMFWYRQQPGQSLTLIATANQGSEATYESGFVIDKFPISRPNLTFSTLTVSNMSPEDSSIYLCSVRRNYGYTFGSGTRLTVV.

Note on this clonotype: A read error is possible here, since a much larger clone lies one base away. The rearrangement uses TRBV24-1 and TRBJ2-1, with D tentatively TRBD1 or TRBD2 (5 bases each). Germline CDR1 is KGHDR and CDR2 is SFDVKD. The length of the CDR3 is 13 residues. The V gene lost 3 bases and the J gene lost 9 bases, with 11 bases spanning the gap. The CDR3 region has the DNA TGTGCCACCAGTGATACGAAGGGGACTGAGCAGTTCTTC. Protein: CATSDTKGTEQFF.

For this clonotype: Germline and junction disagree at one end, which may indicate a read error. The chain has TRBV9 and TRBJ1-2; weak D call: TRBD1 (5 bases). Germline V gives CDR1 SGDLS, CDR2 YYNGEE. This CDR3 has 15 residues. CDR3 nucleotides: TGTGCCAGCAACGTAGACGACAGCCCGCGCTATGGCTACACCTTC. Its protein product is CASNVDDSPRYGYTF.

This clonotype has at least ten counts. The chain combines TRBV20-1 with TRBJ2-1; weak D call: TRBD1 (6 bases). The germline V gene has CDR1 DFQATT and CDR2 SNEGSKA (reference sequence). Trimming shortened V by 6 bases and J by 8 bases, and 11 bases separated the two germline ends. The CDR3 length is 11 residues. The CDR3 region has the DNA TGCAGTGCCCTACAGGGCCATGAGCAGTTCTTC. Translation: CSALQGHEQFF.

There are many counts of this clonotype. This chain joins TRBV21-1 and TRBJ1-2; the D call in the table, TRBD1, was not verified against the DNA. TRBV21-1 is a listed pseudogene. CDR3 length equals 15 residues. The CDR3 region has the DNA TGTGCCAGCAGCAAGGGAATACAGGGGGCAGGTGGCTACACCTTC. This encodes CASSKGIQGAGGYTF.

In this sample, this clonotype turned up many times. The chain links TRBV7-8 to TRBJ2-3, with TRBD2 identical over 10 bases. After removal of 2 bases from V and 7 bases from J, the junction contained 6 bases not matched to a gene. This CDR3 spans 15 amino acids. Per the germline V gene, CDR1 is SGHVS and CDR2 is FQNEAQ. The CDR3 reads CASSLTGTSEHTQYF. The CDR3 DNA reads TGTGCCAGCAGCTTAACCGGGACTAGCGAACATACGCAGTATTTT.

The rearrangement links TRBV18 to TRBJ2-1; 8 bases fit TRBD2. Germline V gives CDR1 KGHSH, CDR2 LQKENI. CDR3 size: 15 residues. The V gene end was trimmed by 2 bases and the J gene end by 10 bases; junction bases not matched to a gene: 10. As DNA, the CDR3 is TGTGCCAGCTCACCAGAGCAAATAGCGGGGACAGAGCAGTTCTTC. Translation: CASSPEQIAGTEQFF. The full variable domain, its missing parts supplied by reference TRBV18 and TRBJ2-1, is NAGVMQNPRHLVRRRGQEARLRCSPMKGHSHVYWYRQLPEEGLKFMVYLQKENIIDESGMPKERFSAEFPKEGPSILRIQQVVRGDSAAYFCASSPEQIAGTEQFFGPGTRLTVL.

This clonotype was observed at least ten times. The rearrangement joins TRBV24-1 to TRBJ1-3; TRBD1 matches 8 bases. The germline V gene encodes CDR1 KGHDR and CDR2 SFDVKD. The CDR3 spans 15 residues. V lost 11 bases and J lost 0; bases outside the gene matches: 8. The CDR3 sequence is CAITGGDISGNTIYF. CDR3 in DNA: TGTGCCATCACAGGGGGTGATATCTCTGGAAACACCATATATTTT.

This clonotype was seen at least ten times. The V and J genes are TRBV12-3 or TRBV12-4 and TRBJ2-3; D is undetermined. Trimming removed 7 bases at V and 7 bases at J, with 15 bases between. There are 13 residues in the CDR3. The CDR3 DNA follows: TGTGCCAGCACCCCCCCAGGCTTTAATACGCAGTATTTT. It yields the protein CASTPPGFNTQYF.

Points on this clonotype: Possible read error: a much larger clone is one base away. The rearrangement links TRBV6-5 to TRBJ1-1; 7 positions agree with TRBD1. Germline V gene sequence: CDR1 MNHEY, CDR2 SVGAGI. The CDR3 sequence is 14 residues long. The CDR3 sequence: CASSQDRAGTEALF. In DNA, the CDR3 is TGTGCCAGCAGTCAAGACAGGGCGGGGACTGAAGCTCTCTTT.

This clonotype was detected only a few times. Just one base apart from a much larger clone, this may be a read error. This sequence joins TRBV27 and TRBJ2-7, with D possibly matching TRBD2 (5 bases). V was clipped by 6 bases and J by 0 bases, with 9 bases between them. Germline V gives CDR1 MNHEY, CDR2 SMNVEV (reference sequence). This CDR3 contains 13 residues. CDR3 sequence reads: CASSRESSYEQYF. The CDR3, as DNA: TGTGCCAGCAGCCGGGAAAGCTCCTACGAGCAGTACTTC.

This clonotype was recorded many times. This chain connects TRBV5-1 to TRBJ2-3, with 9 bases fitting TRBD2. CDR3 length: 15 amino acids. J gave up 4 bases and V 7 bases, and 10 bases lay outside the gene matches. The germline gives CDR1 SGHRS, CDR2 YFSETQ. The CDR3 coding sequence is TGCGCCAGCCGGAATAGCGGGGGTTGGTCAGATACGCAGTATTTT. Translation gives CASRNSGGWSDTQYF.

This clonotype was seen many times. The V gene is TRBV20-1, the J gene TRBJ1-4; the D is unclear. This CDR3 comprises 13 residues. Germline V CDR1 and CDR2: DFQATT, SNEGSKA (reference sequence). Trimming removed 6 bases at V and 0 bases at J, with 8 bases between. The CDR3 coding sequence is TGCAGTGCCCGGTCTCCAACTAATGAAAAACTGTTTTTT. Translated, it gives CSARSPTNEKLFF.

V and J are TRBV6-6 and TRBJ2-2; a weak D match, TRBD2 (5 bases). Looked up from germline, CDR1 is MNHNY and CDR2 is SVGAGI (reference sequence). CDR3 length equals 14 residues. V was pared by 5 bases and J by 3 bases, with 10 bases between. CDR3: CASSPRGDTGELFF. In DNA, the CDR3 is TGTGCCAGCAGTCCTCGGGGTGACACCGGGGAGCTGTTTTTT.